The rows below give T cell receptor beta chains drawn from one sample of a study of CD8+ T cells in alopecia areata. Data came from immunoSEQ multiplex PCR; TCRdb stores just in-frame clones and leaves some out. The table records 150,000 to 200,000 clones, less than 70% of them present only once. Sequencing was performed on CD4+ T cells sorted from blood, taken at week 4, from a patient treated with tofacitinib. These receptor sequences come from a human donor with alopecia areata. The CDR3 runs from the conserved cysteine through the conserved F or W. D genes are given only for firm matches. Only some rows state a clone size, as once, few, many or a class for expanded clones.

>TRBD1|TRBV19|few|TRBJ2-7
TGTGCCAGTAGCGCAGGGGGCGCCCCCTACGAGCAGTACTTC
CASSAGGAPYEQYF
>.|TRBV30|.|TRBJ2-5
TGTGCCTGGAGTGGGCTGTACCAAGAGACCCAGTACTTC
CAWSGLYQETQYF
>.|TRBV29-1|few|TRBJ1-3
TGCAGCGTTCGGGGGACTGGAAACACCATATATTTT
CSVRGTGNTIYF
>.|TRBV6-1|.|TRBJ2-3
TGTGCCAGCAGTAACCGGGTGGGTAGGGCAGATACGCAGTATTTT
CASSNRVGRADTQYF
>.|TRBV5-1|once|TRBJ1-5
TGCGCCAGCAGCTGGGCCGGGGAGCGCAATCAGCCCCAGCATTTT
CASSWAGERNQPQHF
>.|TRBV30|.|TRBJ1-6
TGTGCCTGGAGACTAGGGGAACACGGTTCACCCCTCCACTTT
CAWRLGEHGSPLHF
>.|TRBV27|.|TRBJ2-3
TGTGCCAGCAATCTCGGGACTACGCAGTATTTT
CASNLGTTQYF
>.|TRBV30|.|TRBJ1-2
TGTGCCTGGAGCAGCCACTATGGCTACACCTTC
CAWSSHYGYTF
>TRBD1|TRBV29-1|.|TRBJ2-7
TGCAGCGTTGGGACAGGGGTCTACGAGCAGTACTTC
CSVGTGVYEQYF
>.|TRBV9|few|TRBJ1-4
TGTGCCAGCAGCGAGCAGGGGAACCCGAATGAAAAACTGTTTTTT
CASSEQGNPNEKLFF
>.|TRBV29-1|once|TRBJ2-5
TGCAGCGTTGAAGCGGGGGACCGGGAGACCCAGTACTTC
CSVEAGDRETQYF